Given below is one T cell receptor (beta chain) in context. This record belongs to a study of OX40 agonist ivuxolimab in advanced cancers. Study-wide background: Those enrolled were approximately 83% male, with a mean age of about 66 years and ages from about 20 to 85.

V shed 4 bases and J 0 bases; nucleotides not matched to a gene: 4. Germline CDR1 SGHRS, CDR2 YFSETQ. The CDR3 has 15 residues. TCRdb keeps only in-frame clones here, not all; method: immunoSEQ multiplex PCR. The profile covers some 85,000 clones, with more than 70% appearing a single time and 0.72% taken by the ten largest. The chain employs TRBV5-1 and TRBJ1-3, with 7 nucleotides matching TRBD1. The receptor was isolated from an adult with an advanced solid tumor such as melanoma, head and neck, liver or kidney cancer. The specimen was CD4+ or CD8+ T cells sorted from blood, collected in a trial of the OX40 agonist ivuxolimab. The chain's CDR3 is CASSPGQNSGNTIYF. CDR3 DNA: TGCGCCAGCAGCCCGGGACAGAACTCTGGAAACACCATATATTTT.